This is a list of T cell receptor beta chains from one sample in a study of identical twins. TCRdb re-called the 5' RACE reads with MiXCR, one entry per CDR3 protein. The table includes approximately 890,000 distinct CDR3 sequences, approximately 13% detected once. This same sample was also taken into another study, of yellow fever vaccine responses in identical twins.

Source material: PBMCs. The origin of the receptors is a woman under 30 in good health. The CDR3 runs from the conserved cysteine through the conserved F or W.

j_gene: TRBJ1-1; v_gene: TRBV12-3/TRBV12-4; CDR3aa: CASRRLATGNTEAFF
j_gene: TRBJ2-5; v_gene: TRBV12-3/TRBV12-4; CDR3aa: CASSLGGVPWAQYF
j_gene: TRBJ2-5; v_gene: TRBV12-3/TRBV12-4; CDR3aa: CASSLRSRETQYF
j_gene: TRBJ2-3; v_gene: TRBV29-1; CDR3aa: CSVDVGGRTDTQYF
j_gene: TRBJ1-3; v_gene: TRBV7-6; CDR3aa: CASSLGGGSGNTIYF
j_gene: TRBJ2-3; v_gene: TRBV7-9; CDR3aa: CASSSRGSDPTDTQYF
j_gene: TRBJ2-3; v_gene: TRBV6-5; CDR3aa: CASSHDGLADTQYF
j_gene: TRBJ1-5; v_gene: TRBV28; CDR3aa: CASSLTQGNQPQHF
j_gene: TRBJ2-2; v_gene: TRBV6-2/TRBV6-3; CDR3aa: CASSPPRGGLAGFNTGELFF
j_gene: TRBJ1-1; v_gene: TRBV4-2; CDR3aa: CASSQSSGAPHAEAFF
j_gene: TRBJ1-4; v_gene: TRBV5-1; CDR3aa: CASSRLLAEKLFF
j_gene: TRBJ2-1; v_gene: TRBV3-1; CDR3aa: CASSQDSSGLSSYNEQFF
j_gene: TRBJ2-7; v_gene: TRBV11-1; CDR3aa: CASSSQREQYF
j_gene: TRBJ2-3; v_gene: TRBV29-1; CDR3aa: CSVEWSGTQYF
j_gene: TRBJ2-3; v_gene: TRBV20-1; CDR3aa: CSASGGLAGGPTSTDTQYF
j_gene: TRBJ2-5; v_gene: TRBV20-1; CDR3aa: CSASRTGGRQETQYF
j_gene: TRBJ2-3; v_gene: TRBV24-1; CDR3aa: CATSDRRGAGTDTQYF
j_gene: TRBJ2-1; v_gene: TRBV10-2; CDR3aa: CASSERNYNEQFF
j_gene: TRBJ1-5; v_gene: TRBV7-2; CDR3aa: CASSPDRAHNQPQHF
j_gene: TRBJ2-1; v_gene: TRBV29-1; CDR3aa: CSVGTGGGYNEQFF
j_gene: TRBJ2-1; v_gene: TRBV6-1; CDR3aa: CASMRLSGRSYNEQFF
j_gene: TRBJ2-3; v_gene: TRBV7-9; CDR3aa: CASSFGSDTQYF
j_gene: TRBJ2-5; v_gene: TRBV6-5; CDR3aa: CASSYGGQGWETQYF
j_gene: TRBJ1-2; v_gene: TRBV5-1; CDR3aa: CATVGTVYGYTF
j_gene: TRBJ1-4; v_gene: TRBV5-1; CDR3aa: CASSLTGENNEKLFF
j_gene: TRBJ1-5; v_gene: TRBV2; CDR3aa: CASSGDRGPSNRNQPQHF
j_gene: TRBJ2-1; v_gene: TRBV5-6; CDR3aa: CASSRSSVYNEQFF
j_gene: TRBJ1-6; v_gene: TRBV6-5; CDR3aa: CASSYTGQGHSPLHF
j_gene: TRBJ2-7; v_gene: TRBV29-1; CDR3aa: CSVGNSYEQYF
j_gene: TRBJ1-4; v_gene: TRBV12-3/TRBV12-4; CDR3aa: CASSPGRVREKLFF
j_gene: TRBJ1-4; v_gene: TRBV5-1; CDR3aa: CASSLSGTPGEKLFF
j_gene: TRBJ2-5; v_gene: TRBV4-2; CDR3aa: CASSQEVGLAGLAYF
j_gene: TRBJ2-1; v_gene: TRBV24-1; CDR3aa: CATSDMYEQFF
j_gene: TRBJ2-5; v_gene: TRBV6-1; CDR3aa: CASRNRDRGGQETQYF
j_gene: TRBJ2-5; v_gene: TRBV28; CDR3aa: CASSQPGAPWQETQCF
j_gene: TRBJ1-4; v_gene: TRBV20-1; CDR3aa: CSASGWGSTNEKLFF
j_gene: TRBJ2-7; v_gene: TRBV4-1; CDR3aa: CASSLGPGLTYEQYF
j_gene: TRBJ2-4; v_gene: TRBV6-5; CDR3aa: CASCYSTGTVGAKNIQYF
j_gene: TRBJ1-3; v_gene: TRBV29-1; CDR3aa: CSVGTGPGNTIYF
j_gene: TRBJ1-1; v_gene: TRBV5-1; CDR3aa: CASSPVATEDLEAFF
j_gene: TRBJ2-1; v_gene: TRBV28; CDR3aa: CASSLYARSSVGQVLERSEQFF
j_gene: TRBJ2-3; v_gene: TRBV5-1; CDR3aa: CASSFGGPDTQYF
j_gene: TRBJ2-7; v_gene: TRBV7-8; CDR3aa: CASSLASGTDEQYF
j_gene: TRBJ2-1; v_gene: TRBV19; CDR3aa: CASSRSASGKPNEQFF
j_gene: TRBJ2-1; v_gene: TRBV6-2/TRBV6-3; CDR3aa: CASSYSGLSSYNEQFF